The 16 T cell receptor beta chains given below trace back to one sample, sequenced in a study of cytomegalovirus exposure and HLA in healthy donors. TCRdb's copy holds only in-frame clones and misses some; the assay was immunoSEQ multiplex PCR. Found here are fewer than 70,000 clones, around 96% of them singletons; the top ten hold 0.85% to 1%. The sample taken for sequencing was PBMCs. The receptors shown here come from a man between 18 and 29 years old in good health and CMV-seronegative.

V usage is TRBV27 and J usage is TRBJ2-7; TRBD2 aligns across 7 bases. The V gene's germline CDR1 is MNHEY and CDR2 SMNVEV (reference sequence). This CDR3 has 14 residues. J gave up 5 bases and V 8 bases, and 12 bases lay outside the gene matches. This chain's CDR3 is CASAGAGRADEQYF. The CDR3 DNA follows: TGTGCCAGCGCAGGTGCAGGGAGGGCCGACGAGCAGTACTTC.

The gene calls are TRBV19 and TRBJ1-1, with D uncertain. V was shortened by 8 bases and J by 0 bases, with 19 bases between the two germline ends. Germline CDR1 is LNHDA and CDR2 is SQIVND (reference sequence). The CDR3 is made up of 16 amino acids. The CDR3 region is CASPAPGQLLNTEAFF. CDR3 DNA: TGTGCCAGTCCCGCGCCAGGCCAACTGTTGAACACTGAAGCTTTCTTT. Together with reference TRBV19 and TRBJ1-1, the CDR3 gives the full variable domain: DGGITQSPKYLFRKEGQNVTLSCEQNLNHDAMYWYRQDPGQGLRLIYYSQIVNDFQKGDIAEGYSVSREKKESFPLTVTSAQKNPTAFYLCASPAPGQLLNTEAFFGQGTRLTVV.

V and J are TRBV11-3 and TRBJ2-5; the D gene is possibly TRBD1 (6 bases). Germline V CDR1 and CDR2: SGHNT, YENEEA. Trimming took 1 base from V and 4 from J, leaving 13 bases between them. The CDR3 extends over 15 amino acids. The CDR3: CASSLGQGTGETQYF. The CDR3 coding sequence is TGTGCCAGCAGCTTAGGGCAGGGGACGGGAGAGACCCAGTACTTC.

The rearrangement joins TRBV27 to TRBJ1-4; 8 bases are a match to TRBD1. CDR1 is MNHEY and CDR2 is SMNVEV in the germline V gene (reference sequence). This CDR3 has 13 residues. V was pared by 11 bases and J by 5 bases, with 7 bases of the junction left unmatched. As DNA, the CDR3 is TGTGCCTCGAGGGACAGGACGAATGAAAAACTGTTTTTT. Translating it yields CASRDRTNEKLFF.

The CDR3 protein is CASSITATGADGYTF. The CDR3, as DNA: TGTGCCAGCAGTATTACGGCGACAGGGGCGGATGGCTACACCTTC. The chain is built from TRBV11-2 and TRBJ1-2; 8 bases map to TRBD1. Unmatched junction bases numbered 12, after V lost 6 bases and J lost 6 bases. This CDR3 comprises 15 residues. Germline V lookup: CDR1 SGHAT, CDR2 FQNNGV.

The chain uses TRBV7-9 and TRBJ1-1, with D perhaps matching TRBD1 (5 bases). Per the germline V gene, CDR1 is SEHNR and CDR2 is FQNEAQ (reference sequence). V gave up 2 bases and J gave up 5 bases, with 9 bases separating them. The length of the CDR3 is 13 residues. CDR3 coding DNA: TGTGCCAGCAGCTTACAAGGGGCGACTGAAGCTTTCTTT. It codes for CASSLQGATEAFF. Drawing the rest from reference TRBV7-9 and TRBJ1-1, the complete variable domain is DTGVSQNPRHKITKRGQNVTFRCDPISEHNRLYWYRQTLGQGPEFLTYFQNEAQLEKSRLLSDRFSAERPKGSFSTLEIQRTEQGDSAMYLCASSLQGATEAFFGQGTRLTVV.

J is TRBJ2-7 and V is TRBV5-5, with D possibly matching TRBD1 (5 bases). The CDR3 has 16 residues. V shed 1 base and J shed 5 bases, with 19 bases lying between them. Germline CDR1 and CDR2: SGHKS and YYEKEE (reference sequence). Here the CDR3 DNA reads TGTGCCAGCAGCTTGATGACAGACCCACCCCTACACGAGCAGTACTTC. Its translation is CASSLMTDPPLHEQYF. Filled out from reference TRBV5-5 and TRBJ2-7, the complete variable domain reads DAGVTQSPTHLIKTRGQQVTLRCSPISGHKSVSWYQQVLGQGPQFIFQYYEKEERGRGNFPDRFSARQFPNYSSELNVNALLLGDSALYLCASSLMTDPPLHEQYFGPGTRLTVT.

The chain employs TRBV6-1 and TRBJ2-7; 9 bases fit TRBD2. CDR3 length: 15 residues. The germline V gene encodes CDR1 MNHNS and CDR2 SASEGT. The V and J ends lost 3 bases and 3 bases, in that order; junction bases with no gene match: 6. The CDR3 loop reads CASSDHSGSYYEQYF. Written as DNA, the CDR3 is TGTGCCAGCAGTGATCATAGCGGGAGCTACTACGAGCAGTACTTC.

The chain couples TRBV2 to TRBJ1-5; a weak D match, TRBD1 (5 bases). Trimming stripped 6 bases from V and 5 bases from J, with 11 bases between. Germline CDR1 and CDR2: SNHLY and FYNNEI. This CDR3 spans 13 amino acids. CDR3 sequence: CASSGGSYQPQHF. For the CDR3, the DNA is TGTGCCAGCAGCGGGGGGTCTTATCAGCCCCAGCATTTT.

This sequence joins TRBV7-9 and TRBJ1-1; the D gene is possibly TRBD1 (5 bases). The CDR3 is 11 residues long. CDR1 and CDR2 from the germline V gene are SEHNR and FQNEAQ (reference sequence). Deletions cut 7 bases from V and 6 bases from J, with 9 bases between. CDR3 in amino acids: CASTKGSEAFF. The CDR3 DNA follows: TGTGCCAGCACGAAGGGGTCTGAAGCTTTCTTT.

The genes are TRBV7-9 and TRBJ2-1; 7 nucleotides line up with TRBD2. J lost 8 bases, V lost 3 bases, and 7 bases had no gene match. There are 14 residues in the CDR3. Germline V gives CDR1 SEHNR, CDR2 FQNEAQ (reference sequence). The CDR3 DNA reads TGTGCCAGCAGCTTCCCGGGACTATGGGATGAGCAGTTCTTC. It yields the protein CASSFPGLWDEQFF.

This clone was seen only once. The V gene is TRBV18, the J gene TRBJ1-1, with D maybe TRBD1 (5 bases). CDR1 is KGHSH and CDR2 is LQKENI in the germline V gene. This CDR3 spans 15 amino acids. V was clipped by 4 bases and J by 5 bases, with 17 bases between them. The CDR3 sequence is CASSLGRGGNTEAFF. CDR3 DNA sequence: TGTGCCAGCTCACTGGGGAGGGGAGGGAATACTGAAGCTTTCTTT.

V gene TRBV4-2 combines with J gene TRBJ1-5; no clear D. The CDR3 has 15 residues. Germline V gene sequence: CDR1 LGHNA, CDR2 YNFKEQ. Trimming took off 1 base at V and 3 bases at J, with 10 bases between the two ends. The CDR3, as DNA: TGTGCCAGCAGCCAAGTGGGCCAGCTCAATCAGCCCCAGCATTTT. Protein sequence: CASSQVGQLNQPQHF.

The J gene is TRBJ2-5, the V gene TRBV9; D perhaps matches TRBD1 (6 bases). Germline V gene sequence: CDR1 SGDLS, CDR2 YYNGEE. Trimming stripped 4 bases from V and 1 base from J, with 14 bases between. The CDR3 length is 15 residues. CDR3 DNA sequence: TGTGCCAGCAGCATCACAGGGACCCTCCAAGAGACCCAGTACTTC. The encoded protein is CASSITGTLQETQYF.

The chain is built from TRBV5-5 and TRBJ2-7; 8 positions match TRBD1. V shed 2 bases, J shed 4 bases, and the junction held 17 bases outside the gene matches. CDR1 and CDR2 (germline): SGHKS, YYEKEE (reference sequence). This CDR3 is built from 18 residues. CDR3 in DNA: TGTGCCAGCAGCTTAGTTGAGGGACAGGTGAGAGGGGTTTACGAGCAGTACTTC. It codes for CASSLVEGQVRGVYEQYF. Filled out from reference TRBV5-5 and TRBJ2-7, the complete variable domain reads DAGVTQSPTHLIKTRGQQVTLRCSPISGHKSVSWYQQVLGQGPQFIFQYYEKEERGRGNFPDRFSARQFPNYSSELNVNALLLGDSALYLCASSLVEGQVRGVYEQYFGPGTRLTVT.

This chain uses TRBV28 with TRBJ1-4; 7 positions agree with TRBD1. The CDR3 consists of 17 residues. The germline CDR1 and CDR2 sequences are MDHEN and SYDVKM. After removal of 4 bases from V and 1 base from J, the junction contained 9 bases not matched to a gene. CDR3 loop: CASSSLGQDGTNEKLFF. The CDR3 DNA reads as TGTGCCAGCAGTTCTCTCGGACAGGACGGAACTAATGAAAAACTGTTTTTT.